These T cell receptor beta chains were read from a single sample in a study of T cell responses to AZD1222 COVID-19 vaccine. TCRdb's table, derived via immunoSEQ multiplex PCR, lists solely in-frame clones and lacks some. This sample carries more than 100,000 clones, 75% to 90% of them seen once, and the ten largest clones take approximately 2.6%. The material was peripheral blood, obtained 28 days after the second AZD1222 dose. These TCRs come from an adult who received the AZD1222 COVID-19 vaccine. The CDR3 runs from the conserved cysteine through the conserved F or W. The D gene is left open where the match is weak. Some rows mark clone size as missing; the rest say once, few, many or name a class of expanded clone.

D,J,V,size,CDR3,DNA
NA,TRBJ2-3,TRBV7-2,once,CASSLIGDPSTDTQYF,TGTGCCAGCAGCTTAATAGGAGATCCTAGCACAGATACGCAGTATTTT
NA,TRBJ2-2,TRBV7-2,NA,CASSLNRLTGELFF,TGTGCCAGCAGCTTAAATCGACTCACCGGGGAGCTGTTTTTT
TRBD1,TRBJ1-2,TRBV5-4,few,CASSLGQDDGYTF,TGTGCCAGCAGCCTCGGACAGGACGATGGCTACACCTTC
TRBD1,TRBJ2-3,TRBV2,NA,CASKTGQARDTQYF,TGTGCCAGCAAAACCGGACAGGCGCGAGATACGCAGTATTTT
NA,TRBJ1-4,TRBV20-1,once,CSAIRMEKLFF,TGCAGTGCTATACGGATGGAAAAACTGTTTTTT
NA,TRBJ1-1,TRBV9,once,CASSAVGRATEAFF,TGTGCCAGCAGCGCCGTAGGTCGCGCCACTGAAGCTTTCTTT
NA,TRBJ1-3,TRBV22-1,NA,CPGSVGTISGNTIYF,TGTCCTGGGAGCGTCGGCACCATCTCTGGAAACACCATATATTTT
NA,TRBJ1-3,TRBV6-2/TRBV6-3,NA,CASSLGHSGNTIYF,TGTGCCAGCAGCCTCGGACACTCTGGAAACACCATATATTTT
TRBD1,TRBJ2-7,TRBV18,once,CASSSGQGIYEQYF,TGTGCCAGCTCATCGGGACAGGGGATCTACGAGCAGTACTTC
TRBD1,TRBJ1-2,TRBV15,once,CATSRADRDYGYTF,TGTGCCACCAGCAGAGCCGACAGGGACTATGGCTACACCTTC
NA,TRBJ1-2,TRBV7-3,once,CASSLGRGESNYGYTF,TGTGCCAGCAGCTTGGGTAGAGGGGAATCTAACTATGGCTACACCTTC
TRBD1,TRBJ1-1,TRBV12-3/TRBV12-4,once,CASRGQGREAFF,TGTGCCAGCCGAGGACAGGGGCGTGAAGCTTTCTTT
NA,TRBJ1-1,TRBV7-3,NA,CASSFSASTEAFF,TGTGCCAGCAGCTTTTCAGCGAGCACTGAAGCTTTCTTT